This entry lists 19 T cell receptor beta chains sequenced from one sample in a study of T cell clones after liver transplantation. The method was immunoSEQ multiplex PCR; TCRdb's version includes in-frame clones alone and lacks a portion of them. The sample shows 65,000 to 90,000 clones, around 90% of them seen only once. Source: CD4+ T cells from blood, taken before liver transplant. The source is a human donor who received a liver transplant.

V is TRBV7-8 and J is TRBJ2-1, with TRBD2 matching 7 bases. V lost 2 bases, J lost 1 base, and 2 bases stayed unmatched. The CDR3 is made up of 15 amino acids. The germline V gene has CDR1 SGHVS and CDR2 FQNEAQ. CDR3 bases: TGTGCCAGCAGCTTAAAGCGGGATTCCTACAATGAGCAGTTCTTC. Translated, it gives CASSLKRDSYNEQFF.

The chain carries TRBV7-2 and TRBJ2-7, with D unclear. Deletions cut 1 base from V and 2 bases from J, with 3 bases between. Germline-derived CDR1 and CDR2 are SGHTA and FQGNSA. The CDR3 spans 12 residues. Written as DNA, the CDR3 is TGTGCCAGCAGCTTAGATACCTACGAGCAGTACTTC. It is translated as CASSLDTYEQYF.

The chain joins TRBV19 to TRBJ2-1; TRBD2 might be the D (6 bases). The CDR3 contains 14 residues. Germline CDR1 is LNHDA and CDR2 is SQIVND (reference sequence). The ends were cut back, 6 bases at V and 7 bases at J, with 16 bases in the middle. CDR3: CASRQAGGVNEQFF. CDR3 sequence (DNA): TGTGCCAGTAGGCAGGCAGGAGGGGTGAATGAGCAGTTCTTC. The full variable domain, completed using reference TRBV19 and TRBJ2-1, is DGGITQSPKYLFRKEGQNVTLSCEQNLNHDAMYWYRQDPGQGLRLIYYSQIVNDFQKGDIAEGYSVSREKKESFPLTVTSAQKNPTAFYLCASRQAGGVNEQFFGPGTRLTVL.

The chain has TRBV27 and TRBJ1-4; D gene uncertain. From germline, CDR1 is MNHEY and CDR2 SMNVEV (reference sequence). The CDR3 is 16 residues long. The ends were cut back, 2 bases at V and 0 bases at J, with 10 bases in the middle. In DNA, the CDR3 is TGTGCCAGCAGTTTAGTCCCGGCTGCAACTAATGAAAAACTGTTTTTT. The encoded protein is CASSLVPAATNEKLFF.

The rearrangement uses TRBV5-1 and TRBJ2-3, with 11 bases that match TRBD2. Germline values: CDR1 SGHRS, CDR2 YFSETQ. V dropped 4 bases and J dropped 4; count of bases not matched to a gene: 5. CDR3 length: 15 amino acids. Here the CDR3 reads CASSPTSGSPDTQYF. The CDR3 coding sequence is TGCGCCAGCAGCCCAACTAGCGGGAGCCCAGATACGCAGTATTTT.

The chain couples TRBV7-2 to TRBJ2-2, with 7 positions matching TRBD2. V shed 1 base, J shed 4 bases, and the junction held 6 bases outside the gene matches. Germline CDR1 reads SGHTA; CDR2 reads FQGNSA. The CDR3 length is 16 residues. This CDR3 is CASSLGGSSVTGELFF. The CDR3 region has the DNA TGTGCCAGCAGCTTAGGCGGGAGTAGTGTCACCGGGGAGCTGTTTTTT.

This clone showed up just once. V is TRBV11-3 and J is TRBJ2-7; 8 positions match TRBD1. From germline, CDR1 is SGHNT and CDR2 YENEEA. The length of the CDR3 is 14 residues. J gave up 3 bases and V 7 bases, and 8 bases lay outside the gene matches. CDR3 in amino acids: CASTPAGGLYEQYF. The CDR3 nucleotides read TGTGCCAGCACCCCTGCAGGGGGCCTCTACGAGCAGTACTTC.

This sequence joins TRBV15 and TRBJ2-7; D unresolved. The germline V and J ends were trimmed by 0 bases and 0 bases, with 9 bases remaining between them. The CDR3 loop spans 15 amino acids. Germline assignment: CDR1 LNHNV and CDR2 YYDKDF (reference sequence). The CDR3 DNA sequence: TGTGCCACCAGCAGAGACGTAGGCATCTCCTACGAGCAGTACTTC. It specifies CATSRDVGISYEQYF. Complete variable domain (other parts from reference TRBV15 and TRBJ2-7): DAMVIQNPRYQVTQFGKPVTLSCSQTLNHNVMYWYQQKSSQAPKLLFHYYDKDFNNEADTPDNFQSRRPNTSFCFLDIRSPGLGDTAMYLCATSRDVGISYEQYFGPGTRLTVT.

The chain is built from TRBV19 and TRBJ2-5, with D perhaps TRBD1 or TRBD2 (5 bases each). CDR1 is LNHDA, CDR2 SQIVND, per germline (reference sequence). This CDR3 is 13 amino acids long. Trimming removed 4 bases at V and 4 bases at J, with 10 bases between. CDR3 sequence (DNA): TGTGCCAGTAGTAAGCGGCAGGGAGAGACCCAGTACTTC. The encoded protein is CASSKRQGETQYF.

DNA of the CDR3: TGTGCCATCAGGCCGGGACTAGTTGCAGATACGCAGTATTTT. Translation: CAIRPGLVADTQYF. This sequence joins TRBV10-3 and TRBJ2-3, with 8 bases that match TRBD2. Unmatched junction bases numbered 6, after V lost 6 bases and J lost 4 bases. CDR3 length: 14 residues. Germline V gives CDR1 ENHRY, CDR2 SYGVKD.

The genes are TRBV18 and TRBJ1-3; TRBD1 matches 8 bases. Germline CDR1 reads KGHSH; CDR2 reads LQKENI. The CDR3 is made up of 16 amino acids. V gave up 5 bases and J gave up 2 bases; unmatched junction bases: 8. As DNA, the CDR3 is TGTGCCAGCTCAACAGGCGCGGACAGGGCTGGAAACACCATATATTTT. Translation: CASSTGADRAGNTIYF.

In this sample, this clone turned up a few times. This sequence joins TRBV19 and TRBJ1-1, with D tentatively TRBD1 (6 bases). V was pared by 7 bases and J by 3 bases, with 12 bases between. The CDR3 loop spans 13 amino acids. Germline-derived CDR1 and CDR2 are LNHDA and SQIVND (reference sequence). CDR3 sequence (DNA): TGTGCCAGTAACAGGGATGGGGACACTGAAGCTTTCTTT. This gives the protein CASNRDGDTEAFF.

This clone appeared a few times. This CDR3 is also generated by other DNA sequences in the sample. The chain joins TRBV11-3 to TRBJ1-2; TRBD1 matches at 9 bases. V was pared by 0 bases and J by 4 bases, with 6 bases of the junction left unmatched. This CDR3 region has 16 residues. CDR1 is SGHNT, CDR2 YENEEA, per germline. CDR3 coding DNA: TGTGCCAGCAGCTTAGAGGGTCGGACAGGGGTCTATGGCTACACCTTC. Its translation is CASSLEGRTGVYGYTF.

The V and J genes are TRBV15 and TRBJ2-7, with D perhaps matching TRBD2 (6 bases). The V gene's germline CDR1 is LNHNV and CDR2 YYDKDF (reference sequence). CDR3 size: 15 residues. Trimming removed 0 bases from V and 4 bases from J, with 13 bases in between. The CDR3 loop reads CATSRDPGSEYEQYF. The CDR3 DNA reads TGTGCCACCAGCAGAGACCCCGGGAGTGAATACGAGCAGTACTTC.

This clone was recorded a few times. The chain couples TRBV14 to TRBJ2-7, with D possibly TRBD2 on 7 matching bases. CDR1 is SGHDN and CDR2 is FVKESK in the germline V gene. There are 15 residues in the CDR3. V dropped 7 bases and J dropped 0 bases, with 16 bases sitting between them. The CDR3 here is CASIPGERDSYEQYF. The CDR3 DNA reads TGTGCCAGCATCCCAGGGGAGCGGGACTCCTACGAGCAGTACTTC.

V is TRBV12-5 and J is TRBJ1-3; TRBD1 is a possible D gene (5 bases). The CDR3 runs to 15 residues. Between the trimmed V and J ends, which lost 3 bases and 0 bases, there was a span of 9 bases. In germline, CDR1 is LGHNT, CDR2 FRNRAP. CDR3 in amino acids: CASGFWGVSGNTIYF. CDR3 DNA sequence: TGTGCTAGTGGTTTCTGGGGCGTCTCTGGAAACACCATATATTTT.

J is TRBJ2-7 and V is TRBV7-2; D may be TRBD2 (6 bases). This CDR3 contains 14 residues. Germline-derived CDR1 and CDR2 are SGHTA and FQGNSA. V was pared by 0 bases and J by 1 base, with 7 bases between. Here the CDR3 DNA reads TGTGCCAGCAGCTTAGCGAGCGGGTCCTACGAGCAGTACTTC. Residues: CASSLASGSYEQYF.

This clone was seen just once. The V call is TRBV7-9, the J call TRBJ2-7, with D uncertain. Germline CDR1 is SEHNR and CDR2 is FQNEAQ (reference sequence). Trimming shortened V by 3 bases and J by 3 bases, and 3 bases separated the two germline ends. This CDR3 has 11 amino acids. The CDR3 sequence: CASSFNYEQYF. CDR3 nucleotide sequence: TGTGCCAGCAGCTTCAACTACGAGCAGTACTTC.

The chain carries TRBV2 and TRBJ2-2; no definite D call. The CDR3 extends over 15 amino acids. Trimming took 1 base from V and 0 from J, leaving 6 bases between them. CDR1 SNHLY and CDR2 FYNNEI come from the germline V gene. The CDR3 loop reads CASSEGTANTGELFF. The CDR3 DNA is TGTGCCAGCAGTGAAGGTACAGCGAACACCGGGGAGCTGTTTTTT.